This is a list of T cell receptor beta chains from one sample in a study of response to subunit inactivated influenza vaccine. TCRdb redid the calling of the RT-PCR reads with MiXCR, one entry per CDR3 protein. The sample includes 500,000 to 550,000 distinct CDR3 sequences, 7.6% of them seen just once. The source was PBMCs from blood, collected 23 to 25 months after vaccination. The receptor set was obtained from a man aged 50 to 75 who received an inactivated influenza vaccine. Both conserved end residues are trimmed from each CDR3. Each record gives: V gene, CDR3 protein.

V: TRBV6-2/TRBV6-3
CDR3: ASSTRLAGGVQGTYEQY

V: TRBV29-1
CDR3: SVEDQGYEQY

V: TRBV12-3/TRBV12-4
CDR3: ASRITQGGLYEQY

V: TRBV5-1
CDR3: ASRQAVRETQY

V: TRBV4-2
CDR3: ASSPGENIQY

V: TRBV4-1
CDR3: ASSHPGQGTYEQY

V: TRBV5-6
CDR3: ASSPVVGAETQY

V: TRBV12-3/TRBV12-4
CDR3: ASSSDARTPQH

V: TRBV6-2/TRBV6-3
CDR3: ASSYGGSAYGYT

V: TRBV7-6
CDR3: ASSLAPAGVYNEQF

V: TRBV7-8
CDR3: ASSSQRGTTSSYEQY

V: TRBV7-2
CDR3: ASSLEATAKNIQY

V: TRBV29-1
CDR3: SVESRLAVETQY

V: TRBV5-6
CDR3: ASSLGQLITYEQY

V: TRBV6-2/TRBV6-3
CDR3: ASRPGRTRGGANVLT

V: TRBV5-6
CDR3: ASSPGTSRDTQY

V: TRBV7-9
CDR3: ASSLDVRGRTGELF

V: TRBV12-3/TRBV12-4
CDR3: ASSLGQIDYEQY

V: TRBV11-2
CDR3: ASSSWDRPSYEQY

V: TRBV6-1
CDR3: ASSEARGGSNEQF

V: TRBV7-3
CDR3: ASSPTGTNGETQY

V: TRBV24-1
CDR3: ATSDSGRIQETQY

V: TRBV11-2
CDR3: ASSLAPGPTNEQF

V: TRBV20-1
CDR3: SAKIEGTDTQY

V: TRBV7-2
CDR3: ASSRDIYGYT

V: TRBV6-5
CDR3: ASRASVDTQY

V: TRBV7-2
CDR3: ASSSRLPRSPLH

V: TRBV20-1
CDR3: SASPGTDYEQY

V: TRBV5-6
CDR3: ASSRQGLPGYT

V: TRBV4-2
CDR3: ASSQDTDGRGEQY

V: TRBV2
CDR3: ASSGDRDWADTQY

V: TRBV11-2
CDR3: ASSLRQGGQETQY

V: TRBV3-1
CDR3: ASDITGCGKSYNEQF

V: TRBV4-2
CDR3: ASSQDSPGSYNSPLH

V: TRBV6-1
CDR3: ASTGSSSYNSPLH

V: TRBV3-1
CDR3: ASSQGTGGSEKLF

V: TRBV20-1
CDR3: SARDWGLASLSYNEQF

V: TRBV5-1
CDR3: ASSTGQGANEQY